This TCR beta chain was sequenced during a study of spatial heterogeneity in lung cancer. For the study at large: Every unique TCR and UMI combination, on average, appeared more than ten times in raw reads. Study conclusions and caveats: The number of expanded tumor alpha and beta chains correlated with mutation number. Tracking of ubiquitous and regional nonsynonymous mutations by counts of ubiquitous and regional expanded TCRs, respectively, was seen.

The CDR3 extends over 15 amino acids. Germline V gives CDR1 ENHRY, CDR2 SYGVKD. J was trimmed by 8 bases and V by 2 bases; bases with no gene match: 7. This clonotype was found a few times. The antigen is not known. One entry per CDR3 protein results from TCRdb running MiXCR on the 5' RACE reads. The sample gives 15,000 to 20,000 distinct CDR3 sequences, roughly 7.5% of which show up once; less than 30% is in the top ten. Time point specified: sample taken at primary tumor resection. The donors comprised approximately 75 untreated early-stage non-small cell lung cancer patients. Unsorted whole RNA from tumor, nontumor lung or frozen PBMC underwent sequencing.

The V call is TRBV10-3, the J call TRBJ2-1, with 9 bases lining up with TRBD1. The material was lung tumor tissue, obtained at surgery. The receptor comes from a male donor with early-stage non-small cell lung cancer. The CDR3 DNA sequence: TGTGCCATCAGTGAGGGGACAGGGATTATCGATGAGCAGTTCTTC. This encodes CAISEGTGIIDEQFF.